These 2 T cell receptor beta chains share one sample of origin, sequenced in a study of cytomegalovirus exposure and HLA in healthy donors. PCR employed 60 Vbeta and 13 Jbeta primers. Repertoires were generated with immunoSEQ multiplex PCR, while TCRdb's copy carries only in-frame clones and drops some. The sample holds under 200,000 clones; around three quarters are singletons and the top ten take 2% to 2.5%. The sequenced sample was PBMCs. These receptors were obtained from a man aged 45 to 65 in good health and CMV-seropositive.

The chain joins TRBV7-9 to TRBJ2-2; possible D gene TRBD2, 6 bases. Germline CDR1 SEHNR, CDR2 FQNEAQ (reference sequence). V lost 8 bases, J lost 5 bases, and 18 bases lay in between. The CDR3 consists of 15 residues. CDR3 in amino acids: CASHLSGLFTGELFF. CDR3 bases: TGTGCCAGCCATCTCTCGGGACTTTTTACCGGGGAGCTGTTTTTT.

The rearrangement uses TRBV13 and TRBJ1-3; TRBD1 agrees at 11 bases. CDR1 is PRHDT and CDR2 is FYEKMQ in the germline V gene (reference sequence). The V segment lost 2 bases and the J segment 8 bases; nucleotides outside the gene matches: 2. This CDR3 has 14 residues. The CDR3 protein is CASSLRDRGYTIYF. The CDR3 nucleotides read TGTGCCAGCAGCTTAAGGGACAGGGGGTACACCATATATTTT.